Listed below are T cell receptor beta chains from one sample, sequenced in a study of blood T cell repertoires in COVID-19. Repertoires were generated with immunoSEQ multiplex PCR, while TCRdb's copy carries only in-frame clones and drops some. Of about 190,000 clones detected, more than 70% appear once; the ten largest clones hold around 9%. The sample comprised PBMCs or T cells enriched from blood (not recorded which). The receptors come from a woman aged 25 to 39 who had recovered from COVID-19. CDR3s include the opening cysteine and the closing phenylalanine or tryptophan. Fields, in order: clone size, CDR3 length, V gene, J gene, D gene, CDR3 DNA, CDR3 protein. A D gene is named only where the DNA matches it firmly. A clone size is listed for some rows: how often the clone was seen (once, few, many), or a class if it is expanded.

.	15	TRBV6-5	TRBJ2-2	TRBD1	TGTGCCAGCCCCAGGGACAGGGGGCTCGGCGGGGAGCTGTTTTTT	CASPRDRGLGGELFF
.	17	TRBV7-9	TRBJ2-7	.	TGTGCCAGCAGCTTAGCGGTACTATACACGAGGGTGCACGAGCAGTACTTC	CASSLAVLYTRVHEQYF
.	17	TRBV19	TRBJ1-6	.	TGTGCCAGTCATACAGGCGACTCGAGCTCCTATAATTCACCCCTCCACTTT	CASHTGDSSSYNSPLHF
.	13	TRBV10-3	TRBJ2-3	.	TGTGCCATCAGTGAGGCAGCGGGAGATACGCAGTATTTT	CAISEAAGDTQYF
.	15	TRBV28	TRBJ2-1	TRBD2	TGTGCCAGCGATTCAACGGGCGGGAGCTACAATGAGCAGTTCTTC	CASDSTGGSYNEQFF
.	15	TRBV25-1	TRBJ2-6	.	TGTGCCAGCAGTAAGATGGCCCCTGGGGCCAACGTCCTGACTTTC	CASSKMAPGANVLTF
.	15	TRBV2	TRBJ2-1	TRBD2	TGTGCCAGCGGGCCGGGACTAGCGGCCTACAATGAGCAGTTCTTC	CASGPGLAAYNEQFF
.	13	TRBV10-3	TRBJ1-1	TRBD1	TGTGCCATCGGGGGACAGTCGAACACTGAAGCTTTCTTT	CAIGGQSNTEAFF
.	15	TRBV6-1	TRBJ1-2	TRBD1	TGTGCCAGCAGTGATGGGGAGGGACAGGAATATGGCTACACCTTC	CASSDGEGQEYGYTF
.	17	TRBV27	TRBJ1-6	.	TGTGCCAGCAGTTTATCGACTAAGGGCCCCGGGCATTCACCCCTCCACTTT	CASSLSTKGPGHSPLHF
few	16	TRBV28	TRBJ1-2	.	TGTGCCAGCAGTTCCGTTGAGGGAGGAGCTAACTATGGCTACACCTTC	CASSSVEGGANYGYTF
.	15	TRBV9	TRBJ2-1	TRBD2	TGTGCCAGCAGCGTCGGACTAGCGGAACACAATGAGCAGTTCTTC	CASSVGLAEHNEQFF
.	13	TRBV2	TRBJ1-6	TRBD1	TGTGCCAGCAAGGCAGGGGGTCATTCACCCCTCCACTTT	CASKAGGHSPLHF
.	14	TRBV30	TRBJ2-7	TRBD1	TGTGCCTGGGCCCCAGGGGGCTCATCCTACGAGCAGTACTTC	CAWAPGGSSYEQYF
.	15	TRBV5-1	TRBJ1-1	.	TGCGCCAGCAGCTTGGAGCGTTGGCTGGGCACTGAAGCTTTCTTT	CASSLERWLGTEAFF
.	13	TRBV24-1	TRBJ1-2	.	TGTGCCACCAGGGGGGCAGGGCACTATGGCTACACCTTC	CATRGAGHYGYTF
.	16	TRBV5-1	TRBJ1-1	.	TGCGCCAGCAGTTTTGCCCCACAGGGAGGGAGGACTGAAGCTTTCTTT	CASSFAPQGGRTEAFF
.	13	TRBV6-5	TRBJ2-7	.	TGTGCCAGCGAGCCCGACAGTACCTACGAGCAGTACTTC	CASEPDSTYEQYF
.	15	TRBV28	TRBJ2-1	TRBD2	TGTGCCAGCAGTTTAAAGCGGGACTCCTACAATGAGCAGTTCTTC	CASSLKRDSYNEQFF
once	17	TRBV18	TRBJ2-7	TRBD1	TGTGCCAGCTCACCAACGGGACAGTCCTATCTAGGGAACGAGCAGTACTTC	CASSPTGQSYLGNEQYF
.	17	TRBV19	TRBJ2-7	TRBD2	TGTGCCAGTAGTATAGTCGCGGGACTAGCGGGAGCATACGAGCAGTACTTC	CASSIVAGLAGAYEQYF
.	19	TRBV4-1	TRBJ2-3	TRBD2	TGCGCCAGCAGCCACCGACTAGCGGGAGAGGCGGTAGGTAGAGATACGCAGTATTTT	CASSHRLAGEAVGRDTQYF
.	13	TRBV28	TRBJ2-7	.	TGTGCCAGCAGTTTTGCAGGGATCAACGAGCAGTACTTC	CASSFAGINEQYF
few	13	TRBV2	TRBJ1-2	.	TGTGCCAGCCGCCAAAACCCAGGGGCCGGCTACACCTTC	CASRQNPGAGYTF
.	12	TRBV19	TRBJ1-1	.	TGTGCCAGTAGCGGCGGAAACACTGAAGCTTTCTTT	CASSGGNTEAFF
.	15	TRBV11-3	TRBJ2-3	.	TGTGCCAGCAGCCCCAGACAGGAGATCACAGATACGCAGTATTTT	CASSPRQEITDTQYF
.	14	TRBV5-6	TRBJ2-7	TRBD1	TGTGCCAGCAGCCCGACAGGGAAATCCTACGAGCAGTACTTC	CASSPTGKSYEQYF
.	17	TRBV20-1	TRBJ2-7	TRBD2	TGCAGTGCTAGTACGTTTCGAGGTCTAGCGGATTCCTACGAGCAGTACTTC	CSASTFRGLADSYEQYF
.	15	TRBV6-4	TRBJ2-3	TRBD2	TGTGCCAGCAGTGTCTCAGCGGGAGGGCCAGATACGCAGTATTTT	CASSVSAGGPDTQYF
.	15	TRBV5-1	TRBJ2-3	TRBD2	TGCGCCAGCAGCTTGGGACACGGCGGGGGGGATACGCAGTATTTT	CASSLGHGGGDTQYF
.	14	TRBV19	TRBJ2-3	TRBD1	TGTGCCAGTAGTCGGGGACAGGGGATAGATACGCAGTATTTT	CASSRGQGIDTQYF
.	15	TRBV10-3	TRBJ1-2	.	TGTGCCATCAGACTAGACGGGGTCCCTAACTATGGCTACACCTTC	CAIRLDGVPNYGYTF
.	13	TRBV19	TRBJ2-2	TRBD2	TGTGCCAGTGGACTAGCGGTGACCGGGGAGCTGTTTTTT	CASGLAVTGELFF
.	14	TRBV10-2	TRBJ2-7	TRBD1	TGCGCCAGCAGTGACTTCCAGGGGGCTAACGAGCAGTACTTC	CASSDFQGANEQYF
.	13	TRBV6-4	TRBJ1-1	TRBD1	TGTGCCAGCAGCCAGACAGGGTTCACTGAAGCTTTCTTT	CASSQTGFTEAFF